These 12 T cell receptor beta chains originate from one sample sequenced in a study of OX40 agonist ivuxolimab in advanced cancers. TCRdb's table, derived via immunoSEQ multiplex PCR, lists solely in-frame clones and lacks some. The sample yields some 150,000 clones, 90% seen once. The material sequenced was CD4+ or CD8+ T cells sorted from blood, taken in a trial of the OX40 agonist ivuxolimab. The receptors shown here come from an adult with an advanced solid tumor such as melanoma, head and neck, liver or kidney cancer.

The rearrangement links TRBV5-4 to TRBJ2-3, with TRBD2 identical over 7 bases. The CDR3 consists of 17 residues. With 4 bases clipped from V and 1 base from J, the junction kept 12 bases outside the gene matches. Per germline, CDR1 SGHNT and CDR2 YYREEE (reference sequence). The CDR3 sequence: CASSGLGSGRRTDTQYF. DNA of the CDR3: TGTGCCAGCAGCGGCCTGGGGTCCGGGAGGCGCACAGATACGCAGTATTTT.

This clone was detected a few times. The CDR3 loop reads CASSSQQGMNTEAFF. The CDR3 DNA sequence: TGTGCCAGCAGCTCTCAACAGGGGATGAACACTGAAGCTTTCTTT. V gene TRBV7-9 combines with J gene TRBJ1-1, with 7 bases aligning to TRBD1. After removal of 4 bases from V and 0 bases from J, the junction contained 5 bases not matched to a gene. The CDR3 spans 15 residues. The germline CDR1 and CDR2 sequences are SEHNR and FQNEAQ (reference sequence).

The rearrangement links TRBV4-1 to TRBJ2-3, with 9 bases aligning to TRBD2. CDR3 length equals 16 residues. Germline V gene sequence: CDR1 MGHRA, CDR2 YSYEKL. Unmatched junction bases numbered 5, after V lost 4 bases and J lost 0 bases. This chain's CDR3 is CASSRGRGASTDTQYF. CDR3 nucleotide sequence: TGCGCCAGCAGCCGCGGGAGGGGGGCTAGCACAGATACGCAGTATTTT.

V gene TRBV5-1 combines with J gene TRBJ2-3; 12 nucleotides line up with TRBD2. CDR1 SGHRS and CDR2 YFSETQ come from the germline V gene. The CDR3 length is 17 residues. The J segment lost 0 bases and the V segment lost 0 bases, leaving 2 bases of the junction unmatched. CDR3: CASSLGGTSGSTDTQYF. In nucleotides, the CDR3 is TGCGCCAGCAGCTTGGGAGGGACTAGCGGGAGCACAGATACGCAGTATTTT.

This clone has a single count. This chain connects TRBV27 to TRBJ1-1, with D possibly being TRBD1 (5 bases). Trimming removed 5 bases at V and 4 bases at J, with 17 bases between. In germline, CDR1 is MNHEY, CDR2 SMNVEV (reference sequence). The CDR3 extends over 15 amino acids. The CDR3 loop is CASSPRAIQGTEAFF. The CDR3 nucleotides read TGTGCCAGCAGTCCCCGGGCCATCCAGGGCACTGAAGCTTTCTTT.

The rearrangement uses TRBV2 and TRBJ2-7, with 8 bases lining up with TRBD2. CDR1 SNHLY and CDR2 FYNNEI come from the germline V gene. V shed 7 bases and J 2 bases; nucleotides not matched to a gene: 19. The CDR3 has 18 residues. The chain's CDR3 is CASTPGAGVTVRAYEQYF. CDR3 DNA: TGTGCCAGCACTCCTGGAGCGGGAGTCACCGTCAGAGCCTACGAGCAGTACTTC.

This clone was counted a single time. This sequence joins TRBV7-9 and TRBJ2-6; a possible D gene is TRBD2 (5 bases). V shed 2 bases and J shed 2 bases, with 10 bases lying between them. The germline CDR1 and CDR2 sequences are SEHNR and FQNEAQ (reference sequence). The CDR3 extends over 16 amino acids. The CDR3 loop reads CASSLMAGTGANVLTF. For the CDR3, the DNA is TGTGCCAGCAGCTTAATGGCGGGTACTGGGGCCAACGTCCTGACTTTC.

The rearrangement joins TRBV6-5 to TRBJ1-2, with a weak D call TRBD1 (5 bases). Germline-derived CDR1 and CDR2 are MNHEY and SVGAGI. Trimming removed 0 bases from V and 2 bases from J, with 13 bases in between. The CDR3 runs 16 residues. DNA of the CDR3: TGTGCCAGCAGTTACTCGATCCAGGGAGAGAACTATGGCTACACCTTC. Translating it yields CASSYSIQGENYGYTF.

This clone has just one count. V is TRBV28 and J is TRBJ2-3; either TRBD1 or TRBD2 may supply D (5 bases each). CDR1 is MDHEN, CDR2 SYDVKM, per germline. The CDR3 consists of 15 residues. The V end lost 6 bases, the J end lost 1 base, and 14 bases lay between the germline ends. The CDR3 region has the DNA TGTGCCAGCAGGTCCGGGTTGGGGGGCACAGATACGCAGTATTTT. Protein product: CASRSGLGGTDTQYF.

The CDR3 DNA follows: TGCGCCAGCATTTGGGGGAGTGATTATGGCTACACCTTC. Translated: CASIWGSDYGYTF. The V call is TRBV10-1, the J call TRBJ1-2; TRBD1 is a possible D gene (5 bases). V lost 7 bases and J lost 5, with 14 bases in between. The CDR3 runs to 13 residues. Germline V CDR1 and CDR2: WNHNN, SYGVQD (reference sequence).

The chain uses TRBV30 and TRBJ1-1; D not resolved. The germline V gene has CDR1 GTSNPN and CDR2 SVGIG (reference sequence). V dropped 3 bases and J dropped 1 base, with 3 bases sitting between them. The CDR3 is 11 amino acids. CDR3 nucleotide sequence: TGTGCCTGGAGGGGGAACACTGAAGCTTTCTTT. It is translated as CAWRGNTEAFF.

This chain joins TRBV5-6 and TRBJ2-7, with 7 bases aligning to TRBD2. The CDR3 sequence is 19 residues long. The ends lost 3 bases at V and 3 bases at J; junction bases unmatched: 21. The germline V gene encodes CDR1 SGHDT and CDR2 YYEEEE. The CDR3 coding sequence is TGTGCCAGCAGCTCGGTTCTGGAAAGGGAGGGAGGACTAGACTACGAGCAGTACTTC. This sequence encodes CASSSVLEREGGLDYEQYF.